This TCR beta chain was recorded in a study of cytomegalovirus exposure and HLA in healthy donors (dated by TCRdb to 2016 to 2017). About the investigation overall: An earlier analysis of approximately 590 of the donors reported 250 to 300 Gb of sequence data and 100 million to 140 million unique TCR beta sequences from some 180 million T cells. The study combined high-throughput TCR immunosequencing, statistical association of individual TCRs with disease status, and machine learning to predict cytomegalovirus infection status. An early release that covered some 640 HLA-typed donors contained about 290 gigabases of sequencing data and some 87 million unique TCR sequences. A few DR-DQ haplotypes were treated as single units for association and clustering because of strong linkage in the cohort. A later analysis re-examined previously published TCR beta repertoires from more than 600 donors and added high-resolution HLA genotyping to investigate patterns of TCR occurrence. Of the roughly 400 genotyped donors, approximately 81% were placed in the genetic ancestry cluster associated with self-reported Caucasian donors. Among about 390 genotyped donors of the cohort, an average of approximately 240,000 unique TCR beta nucleotide sequences were sequenced per donor, roughly 18% of them non-productive. Class I and class II HLA loci were covered by the typing at four-digit resolution. Donor age, sex, ethnicity and CMV serostatus were compiled alongside the repertoire data. To decide whether each TCR beta V gene segment behaved as functional or pseudogenic, an earlier analysis of some 540 of the donors relied on high-throughput TCR beta sequencing. The study aimed to test whether signatures of past pathogen exposure could be identified by cataloging public T cell receptors. The number of typed donors differed by locus: about 620-640 for A, B, C, DRB1 and DQB1; about 520 for DQA1; 606 for DPA1; and about 470 for DPB1. A later genetic analysis used genome-wide SNP genotypes for 398 of the 666 donors, treating that subset as a discovery cohort. The T cell repertoires of under 700 subjects were profiled by immunosequencing and related to cytomegalovirus serostatus. Every discovery cohort repertoire had been produced on one sequencing platform. In addition to the first cohort of 666 subjects, a separate validation cohort of 130 or so different subjects was used. Rather than using new phenotypic data, the later analysis identified candidate immune exposures from TCR beta sequences and from how often those sequences occurred across donors. What the research found in general, with its limitations: The classifier was reported to diagnose cytomegalovirus status with high specificity and sensitivity in both the original and validation cohorts. A further reported finding was that TCR beta sequences accurately predicted the HLA-A and HLA-B alleles for most subjects in the first cohort. Three of the identified cytomegalovirus-associated TCR beta chains were confirmed in vitro to be specific for cytomegalovirus antigens. A cluster of highly shared sequence variants was judged likely to be a technical artifact of the sequencing pipeline. Strong co-occurrence of HLA alleles, especially DR and DQ, made assigning TCR associations to individual alleles difficult. Most CMV-associated TCR beta chains appeared to be HLA-restricted in a later analysis, and the HLA associations seemed to be driven largely by CMV exposure. Most TCR sequences were observed very rarely across donors, whereas some public TCRs were present in many individuals. Compared with the roughly 670-donor mean, donors in an Asian-associated ancestry cluster had fewer N-insertions in productive TCRs, according to a later genetic analysis. Presence/absence analyses assumed roughly uniform sequencing depth across donors, an assumption that may not hold. Immune exposure information for the cohort was limited to CMV serostatus. Some IMGT-functional V segments, including TRBV6-2 and TRBV6-3, could not be told apart with the 87-base-pair reads, so those segments were excluded. This cohort had only TCR beta chains sequenced, and the lack of alpha or paired-chain data limited which features could be detected. The authors suggested that the approach could potentially be generalized to other disease states and immunological phenotypes. An earlier analysis of approximately 540 of the donors showed that most TCR beta V segments appeared in productive rearrangements either about 90% or about 30% of the time, which broadly matched IMGT annotations. In a later analysis, the rate of TCR association differed among HLA loci, with DRB1 alleles having the most associated TCRs and HLA-C alleles having the fewest. Correlated functional status among segregating V segments might reflect linkage disequilibrium, but an unknown experimental factor could not be ruled out. In the study, around 150 TCR beta chains were listed as associated with cytomegalovirus. In a later analysis, HLA-associated TCR beta chains were found to be more clonally expanded and to have lower generation probabilities than equally common non-associated chains. In a later analysis, some 17,000 TCR beta sequences were associated with specific HLA alleles at a false discovery rate of 0.05. Because HLA typing was missing for some donors at each locus, association tests included only the typed subset. V-gene and J-gene trimming of TCR beta chains was associated with a missense DCLRE1C variant in a later genetic analysis, and the association was replicated in an independent cohort. A later analysis reported that several top co-occurrence clusters appeared linked to parvovirus B19, influenza, CMV and Epstein-Barr virus. The earlier analysis of some 540 of the donors excluded 15 to 20 rarely observed V segments, including chromosome 9 orphons, because counts were too low.

Trimming takes 2 bases off V and 0 bases off J; junction bases not matched to a gene: 2. The germline V gene provides CDR1 ENHRY and CDR2 SYGVKD. Reading from cysteine to phenylalanine, the CDR3 counts 16 amino acids. Only the CDR3 DNA stays, 48 bases, in frame from base 1. The library relied on the immunoSEQ multiplex PCR assay. A mixture of 60 forward primers for TCR Vbeta segments and 13 reverse primers for TCR Jbeta segments was used in the multiplex PCR. A multiplex PCR assay on genomic DNA amplified the CDR3 region of rearranged TCR beta genes. On the Illumina HiSeq System, the amplified TCR beta libraries were sequenced as 87-base-pair reads. In the paper's pipeline: A later analysis tallied tens of millions of unique TCR beta chains across the 640 or so repertoires, and approximately 12 million of those chains were shared by two or more donors. Raw reads were error-corrected and collapsed into unique sequences by a nearest-neighbor algorithm in which closely related sequences were merged to remove PCR and sequencing errors. To assign V, D and J gene segments, CDR3 sequences were aligned to IMGT reference sequences. For a sequence to be retained, a match of at least six nucleotides was required to both a V gene segment and a J gene segment. Rearrangements were called productive when the CDR3 lacked stop codons and stayed in frame with V and J; all others were non-productive. Following IMGT convention, CDR3 was defined as the stretch from the second conserved V-encoded cysteine to the conserved J-encoded phenylalanine. In an earlier analysis of 500 to 650 of the donors, sequences lacking an unambiguous match to a single V gene segment were excluded. In an earlier analysis of approximately 560 of the donors, a V segment was called functional when productive rearrangements were above 56.7%, and segregating when the standard deviation between donors exceeded 5%. To diagnose cytomegalovirus status from the catalog of TCR beta chain sequences, a statistical classification framework was built. V and J gene assignment, in a later analysis, came from comparing TCR nucleotide sequences with IMGT/GENE-DB human TR gene sequences. In a later analysis, CDR3 sequences and most-parsimonious VDJ recombination scenarios were assigned using the TCRdist pipeline. In a later analysis, each TCR beta chain was defined by its CDR3 amino acid sequence together with its V-gene family, and reads lacking a unique V-gene family were excluded. In a later analysis, fewer than 600 highly shared, low-generation-probability nucleotide sequences were removed to address suspected cross-contamination and a sequencing artifact. A later analysis calculated a clonal expansion index for each public chain from normalized within-repertoire ranks of inferred template counts. In a later analysis, generation probabilities were computed with a VDJ recombination model fitted to out-of-frame rearrangements, and the resulting probabilities were checked against IGoR. Hypergeometric tests were used in a later analysis to score TCR-TCR, TCR-HLA and TCR-CMV co-occurrence, with a repertoire-size bias correction applied to the TCR pairs. False discovery rates were estimated in a later analysis by permuting HLA or CMV assignments 20 times. In a later analysis, co-occurring TCRs were grouped with DBSCAN, and TCRdist sequence similarity was added when clustering was performed within HLA-allele-positive subsets. Repertoires with fewer than 30,000 or more than 120,000 public chains were left out of co-occurrence clustering, as were about 5 repertoires with anomalous nucleotide sharing. TCRdb carries this immuneACCESS record with in-frame sequences only. Its versions omit some clonotypes, under half of them owing to an unresolved V gene in the studies checked, with the rest unexplained. The V and J calls and clone size come from that table; D and trimming were worked out from the DNA. This sample lists approximately 100,000 clones; 55% to 65% were detected once. The ten largest clonotypes hold approximately 2.2% of the sample.

The cohort comprised some 680 healthy bone marrow donors. Cohort members were all nominally healthy when sampled, although unrecorded immune exposures were likely present. CMV serostatus was recorded as positive for about 310 and negative for about 50% of the roughly 670 cohort members, whereas no CMV serostatus was recorded for the donor in question. Each donor provided a peripheral blood sample, and peripheral blood mononuclear cells were used for TCR beta sequencing. Genomic DNA extraction from the blood cell samples was performed with the Qiagen DNeasy Blood Extraction Kit. In the case of this clone: The clone's antigen remains unknown. No much larger clone is present one base from it, and per-base qualities are unavailable.

In this chain, TRBV10-3 is recombined with TRBJ2-4, with 9 middle bases fitting TRBD1. The TCR comes from a human donor in good health. The source material was PBMCs. The CDR3 is CAISEGDRVAKNIQYF. Here is the DNA: TGTGCCATCAGTGAGGGGGACAGGGTAGCCAAAAACATTCAGTACTTC.